The 20 T cell receptor beta chains below come from one sample, sequenced in a study of cytomegalovirus exposure and HLA in healthy donors (dated by TCRdb to 2016 to 2017). Library preparation employed the immunoSEQ multiplex PCR assay. A mixture of 60 forward primers for TCR Vbeta segments and 13 reverse primers for TCR Jbeta segments was used in the multiplex PCR. TCRdb stores this immuneACCESS table with in-frame sequences only. Part of the clones is absent; in the studies checked, under half of the shortfall reflects unresolved V genes, and no reason is known for the rest. The sample table shows 150,000 to 200,000 clones, and roughly 80% are seen once. The leading ten clones occupy around 14% of the sample. Sequenced: PBMCs. These receptors were collected from a woman in her thirties or forties in good health and CMV-seronegative.

V gene TRBV30 combines with J gene TRBJ2-6, with TRBD1 as a possible D gene (5 bases). The V end was cut by 8 bases, the J end by 1 base, with 12 bases between. This CDR3 is 14 amino acids long. Germline loops: CDR1 GTSNPN, CDR2 SVGIG (reference sequence). CDR3 sequence: CAGSAGSGANVLTF. The CDR3 nucleotides are TGTGCCGGCTCAGCAGGGTCTGGGGCCAACGTCCTGACTTTC.

This chain joins TRBV20-1 and TRBJ1-1; D call uncertain. The CDR3 sequence is 11 residues long. V was clipped by 5 bases and J by 4 bases, with 8 bases between them. Germline CDR1 reads DFQATT; CDR2 reads SNEGSKA (reference sequence). CDR3 DNA: TGCAGTGCTGGCACTAGCACTGAAGCTTTCTTT. It specifies CSAGTSTEAFF.

V is TRBV10-1 and J is TRBJ1-1; tentative D call: TRBD1 (5 bases). Trimming took 6 bases from V and 2 from J, leaving 10 bases between them. Per the germline V gene, CDR1 is WNHNN and CDR2 is SYGVQD (reference sequence). This CDR3 region has 13 residues. Here the CDR3 DNA reads TGCGCCAGCAGATTGGGGACTAACACTGAAGCTTTCTTT. This sequence encodes CASRLGTNTEAFF.

The chain couples TRBV19 to TRBJ1-5; possible D gene TRBD1, 5 bases. Looked up from germline, CDR1 is LNHDA and CDR2 is SQIVND (reference sequence). V was trimmed by 2 bases and J by 0 bases, leaving 8 bases between them. The CDR3 sequence is 15 residues long. DNA for the CDR3: TGTGCCAGTAGTATAAATGGGGCTAGCAATCAGCCCCAGCATTTT. Its protein product is CASSINGASNQPQHF.

The J gene is TRBJ2-7, the V gene TRBV11-3; D unclear. CDR1 is SGHNT, CDR2 YENEEA, per germline. This CDR3 has 12 amino acids. Trimming took off 5 bases at V and 4 bases at J, with 9 bases between the two ends. CDR3 coding DNA: TGTGCCAGCAGCCAGAACCTGTACGAGCAGTACTTC. This encodes CASSQNLYEQYF.

The rearrangement joins TRBV9 to TRBJ2-3; 10 positions match TRBD2. The CDR3 extends over 15 amino acids. V was pared by 4 bases and J by 6 bases, with 8 bases of the junction left unmatched. Germline lookup yields CDR1 SGDLS and CDR2 YYNGEE. In nucleotides, the CDR3 is TGTGCCAGCAGCTCCGGACTAGCGGAGGGGGATACGCAGTATTTT. Residues: CASSSGLAEGDTQYF.

This chain joins TRBV6-5 and TRBJ2-2; a possible D gene is TRBD1 (6 bases). This CDR3 spans 14 amino acids. Germline CDR1 and CDR2: MNHEY and SVGAGI. The germline V and J ends were trimmed by 4 bases and 5 bases, with 11 bases remaining between them. In DNA form, the CDR3 reads TGTGCCAGCAGTTTCCAACAGGGAACCGGGGAGCTGTTTTTT. It is translated as CASSFQQGTGELFF.

The rearrangement joins TRBV27 to TRBJ2-3; possibly TRBD1 for D (6 bases). V shed 5 bases and J shed 3 bases, with 15 bases lying between them. CDR1 and CDR2 (germline): MNHEY, SMNVEV (reference sequence). The CDR3 has 15 amino acids. Written as DNA, the CDR3 is TGTGCCAGCAGTCAGTCAGGGGACACGACAGATACGCAGTATTTT. This codes for CASSQSGDTTDTQYF.

This clone was seen only a few times. The chain couples TRBV29-1 to TRBJ2-3; D may be TRBD1 (5 bases). The length of the CDR3 is 13 residues. In germline, CDR1 is SQVTM, CDR2 ANQGSEA. V was shortened by 4 bases and J by 3 bases, with 11 bases between the two germline ends. The DNA for the CDR3 is TGCAGCGTTGCGCAGGGTGGAACAGATACGCAGTATTTT. This gives the protein CSVAQGGTDTQYF.

The rearrangement uses TRBV5-4 and TRBJ1-2; the match to TRBD1 covers 8 bases. The V and J ends lost 3 bases and 5 bases, in that order; junction bases with no gene match: 3. Germline V gives CDR1 SGHNT, CDR2 YYREEE (reference sequence). This CDR3 region has 13 residues. The DNA of the CDR3 is TGTGCCAGCAGCTCGACAGGGGTTTATGGCTACACCTTC. It translates to CASSSTGVYGYTF.

The chain recombines TRBV9 with TRBJ2-1; 7 bases are shared with TRBD1. Germline V gene lookup returns CDR1 SGDLS and CDR2 YYNGEE. There are 14 residues in the CDR3. Unmatched junction bases numbered 5, after V lost 3 bases and J lost 5 bases. The CDR3 nucleotides read TGTGCCAGCAGCGGACGACAGGGACACAATGAGCAGTTCTTC. Translating gives CASSGRQGHNEQFF. The whole variable domain, filled in from reference TRBV9 and TRBJ2-1, reads DSGVTQTPKHLITATGQRVTLRCSPRSGDLSVYWYQQSLDQGLQFLIQYYNGEERAKGNILERFSAQQFPDLHSELNLSSLELGDSALYFCASSGRQGHNEQFFGPGTRLTVL.

V usage is TRBV2 and J usage is TRBJ2-7, with 7 positions matching TRBD1. Trimming took 6 bases from V and 5 from J; bases not matched to a gene: 7. CDR3 length: 13 residues. Per germline, CDR1 SNHLY and CDR2 FYNNEI. The CDR3 sequence is CASRDNRGNEQYF. The CDR3 DNA reads TGTGCCAGCAGGGATAACAGGGGTAACGAGCAGTACTTC.

The rearrangement links TRBV28 to TRBJ2-1; 8 nucleotides align to TRBD2. Per the germline V gene, CDR1 is MDHEN and CDR2 is SYDVKM. Trimming removed 5 bases from V and 0 bases from J; junction bases left unmatched: 0. This CDR3 spans 14 amino acids. CDR3: CASSSGSSYNEQFF. The CDR3 coding sequence is TGTGCCAGCAGTAGCGGGAGCTCCTACAATGAGCAGTTCTTC.

The chain combines TRBV28 with TRBJ1-1; the match to TRBD1 covers 8 bases. V gave up 6 bases and J gave up 6 bases; unmatched junction bases: 12. Germline V gene data show CDR1 as MDHEN and CDR2 as SYDVKM. The CDR3 totals 15 residues. The CDR3 region has the DNA TGTGCCAGCAGCCTTCTAGGACAGGGAATGTCTGAAGCTTTCTTT. Translation: CASSLLGQGMSEAFF.

CDR3 loop: CASSKGGLAGGLSGANVLTF. CDR3 DNA sequence: TGTGCCAGCAGCAAAGGGGGACTAGCGGGGGGCCTCTCTGGGGCCAACGTCCTGACTTTC. V and J are TRBV21-1 and TRBJ2-6; the table's D call, TRBD2, was not checked against the DNA. TRBV21-1 is classified as a pseudogene. The CDR3 loop spans 20 amino acids.

The gene calls are TRBV30 and TRBJ1-5; 8 positions match TRBD1. The junction had 7 bases not matched to a gene; V was cut back by 3 bases and J by 6 bases. CDR3 length equals 14 residues. The germline CDR1 and CDR2 sequences are GTSNPN and SVGIG (reference sequence). The CDR3 DNA reads TGTGCCTGGAGCTCTCAGGGGGCTCGTCAGCCCCAGCATTTT. It specifies CAWSSQGARQPQHF.

The V and J genes are TRBV5-1 and TRBJ2-1; 7 nucleotides line up with TRBD2. V lost 3 bases, J lost 4 bases, and 10 bases stayed unmatched. CDR1 and CDR2 from the germline V gene are SGHRS and YFSETQ. The CDR3 consists of 16 residues. The CDR3 reads CASSSGGGGRYNEQFF. Here the CDR3 DNA reads TGCGCCAGCAGCTCGGGGGGTGGGGGACGTTACAATGAGCAGTTCTTC.

The V and J genes are TRBV4-3 and TRBJ2-1; TRBD2 matches 11 bases. V lost 0 bases to trimming and J lost 4 bases; unmatched junction nucleotides: 8. The CDR3 has 18 residues. Germline CDR1 and CDR2: LGHNA and YSLEER. This CDR3 is CASSQEIAGGPWYNEQFF. In DNA, the CDR3 is TGCGCCAGCAGCCAAGAAATAGCGGGAGGGCCGTGGTACAATGAGCAGTTCTTC.

CDR3 sequence (DNA): TGTGCCAGCAGCCAACTGGCGGGAGGGCCAAGAGATACGCAGTATTTT. Amino acid sequence: CASSQLAGGPRDTQYF. The V and J genes are TRBV14 and TRBJ2-3; 9 bases match TRBD2. Looked up from germline, CDR1 is SGHDN and CDR2 is FVKESK. This CDR3 region has 16 residues. V trimming: 2 bases; J trimming: 5 bases; junction bases outside the gene matches: 8.

The V and J genes are TRBV11-2 and TRBJ2-7, with a weak D call TRBD1 (6 bases). The CDR3 extends over 16 amino acids. The germline V gene has CDR1 SGHAT and CDR2 FQNNGV. Trimming left V 5 bases short and J 5 bases short, with 22 bases between. CDR3 in DNA: TGTGCCAGCAGCCCCCGAGGCAGGGGTGGGGTTCACGAGCAGTACTTC. This gives the protein CASSPRGRGGVHEQYF.